This T cell receptor (beta chain) stems from a study of monozygotic twins with inflammatory bowel disease. Each CDR3 protein gets one entry in TCRdb, which reprocessed the 5' RACE reads and gives no DNA. The sample table sets out approximately 330,000 distinct CDR3 sequences. In germline, CDR1 is SGHRS, CDR2 YFSETQ. The CDR3 runs to 18 residues. V and J are TRBV5-1 and TRBJ2-3; TCRdb outputs TRBD2, but without DNA this stays unchecked. Sequencing was done on a sample of blood. The sequence came from a human donor with ulcerative colitis or Crohn's disease, or a healthy co-twin of an affected twin (not recorded which). The CDR3 reads CASSLVGTSGFGTDTQYF.